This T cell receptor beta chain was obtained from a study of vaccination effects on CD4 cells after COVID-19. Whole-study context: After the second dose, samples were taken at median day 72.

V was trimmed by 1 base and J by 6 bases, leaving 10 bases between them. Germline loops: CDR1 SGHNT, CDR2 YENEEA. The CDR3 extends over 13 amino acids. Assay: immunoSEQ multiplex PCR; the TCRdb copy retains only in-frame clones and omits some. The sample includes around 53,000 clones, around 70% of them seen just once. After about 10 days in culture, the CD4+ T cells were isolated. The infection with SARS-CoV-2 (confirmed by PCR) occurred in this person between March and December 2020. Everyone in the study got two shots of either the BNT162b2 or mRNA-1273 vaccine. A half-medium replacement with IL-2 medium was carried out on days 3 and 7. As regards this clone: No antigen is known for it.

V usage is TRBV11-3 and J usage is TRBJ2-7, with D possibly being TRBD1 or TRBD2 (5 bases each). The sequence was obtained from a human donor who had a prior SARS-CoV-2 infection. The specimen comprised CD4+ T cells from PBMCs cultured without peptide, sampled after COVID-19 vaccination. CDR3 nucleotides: TGTGCCAGCAGCTTAGGCCACGGGACCGAGCAGTACTTC. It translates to CASSLGHGTEQYF. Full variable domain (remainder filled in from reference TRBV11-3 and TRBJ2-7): EAGVVQSPRYKIIEKKQPVAFWCNPISGHNTLYWYLQNLGQGPELLIRYENEEAVDDSQLPKDRFSAERLKGVDSTLKIQPAELGDSAVYLCASSLGHGTEQYFGPGTRLTVT.